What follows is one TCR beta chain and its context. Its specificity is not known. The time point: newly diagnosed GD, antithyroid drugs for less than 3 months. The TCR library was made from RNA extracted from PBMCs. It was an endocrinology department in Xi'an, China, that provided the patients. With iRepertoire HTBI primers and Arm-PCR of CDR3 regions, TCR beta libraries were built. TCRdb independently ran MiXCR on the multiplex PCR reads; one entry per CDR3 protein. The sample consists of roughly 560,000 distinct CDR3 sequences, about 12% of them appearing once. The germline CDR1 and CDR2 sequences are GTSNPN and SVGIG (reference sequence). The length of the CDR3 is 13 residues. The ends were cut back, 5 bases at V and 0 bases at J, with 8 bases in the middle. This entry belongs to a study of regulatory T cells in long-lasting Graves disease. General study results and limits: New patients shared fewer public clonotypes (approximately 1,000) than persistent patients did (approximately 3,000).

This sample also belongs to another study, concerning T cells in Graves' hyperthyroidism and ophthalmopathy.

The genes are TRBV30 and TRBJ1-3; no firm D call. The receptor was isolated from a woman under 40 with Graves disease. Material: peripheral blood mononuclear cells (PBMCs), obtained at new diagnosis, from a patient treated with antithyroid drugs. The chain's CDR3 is CAWGRFSGNTIYF. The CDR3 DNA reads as TGTGCCTGGGGACGGTTCTCTGGAAACACCATATATTTT.